Listed below are T cell receptor beta chains from one sample, sequenced in a study of T cells in Graves' hyperthyroidism and ophthalmopathy. TCRdb independently ran MiXCR on the multiplex PCR reads; one entry per CDR3 protein. The table lists some 600,000 distinct CDR3 sequences, roughly 46% of them singletons. The specimen sequenced was peripheral blood or thyroid tissue (not recorded which). Every receptor here comes from a woman between 18 and 29 years old with Graves' hyperthyroidism. The CDR3 runs from the conserved cysteine through the conserved F or W. The order of the fields is J gene, V gene, CDR3 protein.

TRBJ1-2 | TRBV7-2 | CASSWRTSEGYTF
TRBJ1-5 | TRBV20-1 | CSARDPQGDSQPQHF
TRBJ2-5 | TRBV7-9 | CASSNGWAIRGTQYF
TRBJ2-7 | TRBV7-2 | CASSQEVNYEQYF
TRBJ1-4 | TRBV24-1 | CATEPGTGGNEKLFF
TRBJ2-2 | TRBV2 | CASSVLLNNTGELFF
TRBJ2-7 | TRBV20-1 | CSARVPGEGYEQYF
TRBJ2-5 | TRBV10-3 | CAISRTVTFQETQYF
TRBJ1-1 | TRBV24-1 | CATSEGEGWETEAFF
TRBJ2-5 | TRBV5-8 | CASSKPGGYQETQYF